The 3 T cell receptor beta chains listed next were all sequenced from one sample in a study of beta chain features in type 1 diabetes. What was sequenced were expressed TCRB transcripts, since all of the isolated RNA had been reverse transcribed. Assay used: immunoSEQ multiplex PCR; TCRdb lists only in-frame clones, some missing. The table shows 250,000 or so clones, with 55% to 70% occurring only once. Sequenced input: naive CD4+ T cells from blood. The receptors come from a man aged 30 to 45 in good health.

This clone was seen a few times. The rearrangement joins TRBV7-2 to TRBJ2-1; maybe TRBD1 (6 bases). The germline gives CDR1 SGHTA, CDR2 FQGNSA. The germline V and J ends were trimmed by 1 base and 0 bases, with 7 bases remaining between them. This CDR3 contains 15 residues. CDR3 coding DNA: TGTGCCAGCAGCTTAGGGACAGCCTCCTACAATGAGCAGTTCTTC. It translates to CASSLGTASYNEQFF.

The rearrangement links TRBV29-1 to TRBJ2-7; 10 bases map to TRBD1. The CDR3 has 13 residues. Germline CDR1 reads SQVTM; CDR2 reads ANQGSEA. Trimming at V came to 7 bases and at J to 4 bases, leaving 7 bases not matched to a gene. In DNA, the CDR3 is TGCAGCGCGCAGGGACAGGGGAGTTACGAGCAGTACTTC. Protein product: CSAQGQGSYEQYF.

This rearrangement joins TRBV28 to TRBJ1-2, with D hard to call. CDR3 size: 14 residues. The germline V gene encodes CDR1 MDHEN and CDR2 SYDVKM. V was clipped by 1 base and J by 5 bases, with 11 bases between them. CDR3 sequence (DNA): TGTGCCAGCAGTTTATCACTCCAGAGTTATGGCTACACCTTC. Translating gives CASSLSLQSYGYTF.